This T cell receptor beta chain originates from a study of blood T cell repertoires in COVID-19. Overall study: From the United States, Italy and Spain came samples of acute and convalescent COVID-19. PBMCs, B-cell-depleted T cells, or T cells were the source of the cDNA or gDNA that made up the material.

As handled by the study authors: Amplified reference gene primers provided the basis for estimating nucleated cell counts. The repertoire was sequenced with immunoSEQ multiplex PCR; TCRdb's copy has only in-frame clones and lacks some. V, J and clone size were drawn from that table, and D and trimming were deduced from the DNA. The table lists approximately 230,000 clones, about 80% of them singletons. As regards this clone: The identical CDR3 is also encoded by other nucleotide sequences in the sample.

This CDR3 spans 14 amino acids. Germline trimming cut 1 base from V and 0 bases from J; bases unmatched to any gene: 0. The germline gives CDR1 SGHTA, CDR2 FQGNSA. Sequencing was performed on peripheral blood. V and J are TRBV7-2 and TRBJ2-7, with 7 bases matching TRBD2. The receptor comes from a man aged 80 or over with acute or convalescent COVID-19. CDR3 sequence: CASSLERGSYEQYF. The CDR3 region has the DNA TGTGCCAGCAGCTTAGAGCGGGGCTCCTACGAGCAGTACTTC. The full variable domain, in which reference TRBV7-2 and TRBJ2-7 provide the parts outside the CDR3, is GAGVSQSPSNKVTEKGKDVELRCDPISGHTALYWYRQSLGQGLEFLIYFQGNSAPDKSGLPSDRFSAERTGGSVSTLTIQRTQQEDSAVYLCASSLERGSYEQYFGPGTRLTVT.